This TCR beta chain was profiled in a study of blood T cell repertoires in COVID-19. Study in general: Sources were T cells, B-cell-depleted T cells, or PBMCs; the material itself was cDNA or gDNA.

Germline V gene data show CDR1 as SEHNR and CDR2 as FQNEAQ (reference sequence). The CDR3 length is 16 residues. Trimming at V came to 1 base and at J to 6 bases, leaving 11 bases not matched to a gene. As originally analysed: Scientists estimated how many nucleated cells there were by amplifying reference gene primers. TCRdb keeps only in-frame clones here, not all; method: immunoSEQ multiplex PCR. V and J calls plus clone size are reproduced from that table; the DNA served to infer D and trimming. In the table there are over 250,000 clones, around 90% of which are singletons. In this sample, this clone turned up once.

The material sequenced was peripheral blood. The receptor was isolated from a man over 45 with acute or convalescent COVID-19. This chain connects TRBV7-9 to TRBJ1-2; 7 bases line up with TRBD1. The CDR3 coding sequence is TGTGCCAGCAGCTTAGAGAGACAGGGCATAGTGAATGGCTACACCTTC. This codes for CASSLERQGIVNGYTF.